The 12 T cell receptor beta chains below come from one sample, sequenced in a study of Ad26.COV2.S vaccination and SARS-CoV-2 variants. The treatment denotes: approximately 18 received Ad26.COV2.S at low or high dose, single or two shots; roughly five received placebo; per-sample allocation not given. Sampling happened 63 days after the first vaccine or placebo injection. Produced via immunoSEQ multiplex PCR; TCRdb's table is partial and in-frame only. The table lists approximately 400,000 clones, about 85% of them singletons. Material: peripheral blood, obtained in a trial of Ad26.COV2.S vaccine versus placebo. These receptors were obtained from a person aged 18-65 years who received the Ad26.COV2.S COVID-19 vaccine or a placebo.

This clone was seen a few times. The rearrangement uses TRBV11-2 and TRBJ2-3; a weak D match, TRBD1 (7 bases). The CDR3 consists of 15 residues. Trimming removed 5 bases from V and 6 bases from J, with 18 bases in between. CDR1 and CDR2 from the germline V gene are SGHAT and FQNNGV. The CDR3 is CASSVFGGGPDTQYF. The DNA for the CDR3 is TGTGCCAGCAGCGTCTTCGGAGGGGGCCCTGATACGCAGTATTTT.

The chain is built from TRBV19 and TRBJ2-2, with 8 positions matching TRBD1. Per the germline V gene, CDR1 is LNHDA and CDR2 is SQIVND (reference sequence). The CDR3 loop spans 16 amino acids. V dropped 2 bases and J dropped 7; count of bases not matched to a gene: 9. The CDR3 DNA sequence: TGTGCCAGTAGTATACGGCAGGGGGCTGGCGGCGGGGAGCTGTTTTTT. This gives the protein CASSIRQGAGGGELFF.

This chain uses TRBV30 with TRBJ2-7; D ambiguous. Trimming removed 1 base at V and 5 bases at J, with 6 bases between. The CDR3 has 11 residues. Germline assignment: CDR1 GTSNPN and CDR2 SVGIG (reference sequence). The DNA of the CDR3 is TGTGCCTGGAGTGGTCTTGACGAGCAGTACTTC. Amino acid sequence: CAWSGLDEQYF.

The chain is built from TRBV30 and TRBJ2-2; TRBD2 agrees at 13 bases. Losses at the gene ends were 6 bases for V and 2 bases for J; bases not matched to a gene: 3. In germline, CDR1 is GTSNPN, CDR2 SVGIG (reference sequence). The CDR3 is 15 amino acids. The CDR3 is CACRGLAGNTGELFF. The DNA of the CDR3 is TGTGCCTGCCGGGGACTAGCGGGAAACACCGGGGAGCTGTTTTTT.

This clone was counted a few times. This rearrangement joins TRBV30 to TRBJ2-7, with D perhaps TRBD2 (6 bases). The V gene lost 2 bases and the J gene lost 4 bases, with 21 bases spanning the gap. Germline CDR1 is GTSNPN and CDR2 is SVGIG (reference sequence). The CDR3 is made up of 16 amino acids. CDR3 residues: CAWSTPPGGRQYEQYF. CDR3 bases: TGTGCCTGGAGTACACCCCCCGGGGGTCGGCAATACGAGCAGTACTTC.

The gene calls are TRBV2 and TRBJ1-5; possibly TRBD1 for D (6 bases). There are 15 residues in the CDR3. V was shortened by 6 bases and J by 3 bases, with 15 bases between the two germline ends. Germline values: CDR1 SNHLY, CDR2 FYNNEI. The CDR3 loop is CASRQETGINQPQHF. As DNA, the CDR3 is TGTGCCAGCAGGCAAGAGACAGGAATCAATCAGCCCCAGCATTTT.

The chain couples TRBV14 to TRBJ2-5; D is perhaps TRBD1 or TRBD2 (5 bases each). Germline-derived CDR1 and CDR2 are SGHDN and FVKESK. The CDR3 consists of 13 residues. V lost 4 bases, J lost 4 bases, and 10 bases lay in between. DNA for the CDR3: TGTGCCAGCAGCCCCGATGGGGGAGAGACCCAGTACTTC. Amino acids: CASSPDGGETQYF.

This clone was counted only a few times. The V gene is TRBV5-6, the J gene TRBJ1-2; 9 bases line up with TRBD1. The CDR3 consists of 15 residues. J gave up 5 bases and V 4 bases, and 9 bases lay outside the gene matches. CDR1 is SGHDT, CDR2 YYEEEE, per germline. Here the CDR3 DNA reads TGTGCCAGCAGCGGGGAGACAGGGGGATGGTATGGCTACACCTTC. Its translation: CASSGETGGWYGYTF.

The gene calls are TRBV5-6 and TRBJ2-7; D remains unclear. Germline assignment: CDR1 SGHDT and CDR2 YYEEEE. V lost 4 bases, J lost 1 base, and 15 bases lay in between. The CDR3 is made up of 15 amino acids. The CDR3 spells CASSPGPGRSYEQYF. DNA of the CDR3: TGTGCCAGCAGCCCCGGGCCAGGCCGTTCCTACGAGCAGTACTTC.

The chain uses TRBV10-3 and TRBJ1-4, with D perhaps TRBD1 (5 bases). CDR1 ENHRY and CDR2 SYGVKD come from the germline V gene. The CDR3 contains 15 residues. V gave up 3 bases and J gave up 2 bases, with 10 bases separating them. The CDR3: CAISELGGTNEKLFF. CDR3 in DNA: TGTGCCATCAGTGAATTGGGGGGGACTAATGAAAAACTGTTTTTT.

V usage is TRBV5-6 and J usage is TRBJ2-1; 8 bases are a match to TRBD2. Germline loops: CDR1 SGHDT, CDR2 YYEEEE. The CDR3 has 15 amino acids. With V trimmed by 3 bases and J by 12 bases, 14 bases remained unmatched. Here the CDR3 DNA reads TGTGCCAGCAGCTCTCTAACTAGCGGTCGAGGGGGGCAGTTCTTC. This encodes CASSSLTSGRGGQFF.

This rearrangement joins TRBV29-1 to TRBJ1-5; D not certain. The CDR3 extends over 17 amino acids. Trimming shortened V by 4 bases and J by 0 bases, and 19 bases separated the two germline ends. Per the germline V gene, CDR1 is SQVTM and CDR2 is ANQGSEA. Written as DNA, the CDR3 is TGCAGCGTTGTAGTTGCGTCGGGGATTTATAGCAATCAGCCCCAGCATTTT. It translates to CSVVVASGIYSNQPQHF.